Detailed here is one T cell receptor beta chain. The target antigen is unknown. The data were obtained in a study of CD8+ T cells in alopecia areata. For the study at large: Tofacitinib was taken orally by treated patients, and the dose was 5 to 10 mg twice daily. Dosing with tofacitinib proceeded for 6 to 18 months, followed by 6 months off drug.

Germline V gene data show CDR1 as SGHTA and CDR2 as FQGNSA. With 3 bases clipped from V and 3 bases from J, the junction kept 8 bases outside the gene matches. This CDR3 comprises 18 residues. Extracted from the samples, RNA was reverse transcribed into cDNA to serve as the sequencing template. Profiled with immunoSEQ multiplex PCR; TCRdb holds only in-frame clones, not every one. The table has over 200,000 clones, 50% to 60% seen once. Separation by sorting yielded CD4+ and CD8+ T cells from PBMCs. Study-wide results and limits: Relative to mice, TCR sharing across patients was less clear, a difference possibly HLA-related.

The receptor was isolated from a human donor with alopecia areata. The sequenced sample was CD4+ T cells sorted from blood, obtained at week 0. The chain recombines TRBV7-2 with TRBJ2-2, with TRBD2 matching 12 bases. The CDR3 DNA reads TGTGCCAGCAGCTTCCCAAGGACTAGCGGGGTGCACACCGGGGAGCTGTTTTTT. Amino acid sequence: CASSFPRTSGVHTGELFF.